The entry below gives a single T cell receptor beta chain sequence along with its context. Antigen specificity is unknown. This entry comes from a study of cytomegalovirus exposure and HLA in healthy donors. Study-wide background: Membership in the Caucasian-associated ancestry cluster was found for 81% of almost 400 genotyped donors.

It was with 60 Vbeta and 13 Jbeta primers that the PCR ran. Here immunoSEQ multiplex PCR was the method, and the copy in TCRdb shows in-frame clones only, minus some. This table holds tens of thousands of clones, 81% found once. Overall study results and limits: Three CMV-associated chains were confirmed in vitro to be specific for CMV antigens.

The CDR3 is 15 residues long. Germline assignment: CDR1 SGHRS and CDR2 YFSETQ. V was shortened by 5 bases and J by 2 bases, with 14 bases between the two germline ends. The chain carries TRBV5-1 and TRBJ2-1, with D possibly matching TRBD2 (5 bases). This TCR derives from a woman younger than 45 in good health and CMV-seronegative. The sample comprised PBMCs. CDR3 protein: CASSISGLPYNEQFF. As DNA, the CDR3 is TGCGCCAGCAGTATATCGGGGTTGCCCTACAATGAGCAGTTCTTC.